Below, 2 T cell receptor beta chains from the same sample are listed, as sequenced in a study of T cell clonotyping in hematopoietic cell transplantation. Time point here: recipient sample about 28 days before transplant, after cytoreduction. The table came from immunoSEQ multiplex PCR; TCRdb's copy has only in-frame clones and leaves some out. The table has 25,000 to 35,000 clones, less than 75% seen once. The sequencing here drew on peripheral blood mononuclear cells, taken before stem cell transplant. Receptor source: a man aged 50 to 59 with myelodysplastic syndrome. Some clones in this sample may be carry-over from other donors' samples.

The V call is TRBV10-1, the J call TRBJ2-7; D might be TRBD2 (6 bases). Trimming left V 3 bases short and J 2 bases short, with 11 bases between. The CDR3 has 14 amino acids. Germline CDR1 and CDR2: WNHNN and SYGVQD (reference sequence). CDR3 nucleotide sequence: TGCGCCAGCAGTGATGGGACGGGAGCCTACGAGCAGTACTTC. It codes for CASSDGTGAYEQYF.

The gene calls are TRBV29-1 and TRBJ1-1; D gene uncertain. V was trimmed by 0 bases and J by 3 bases, leaving 5 bases between them. The CDR3 is made up of 12 amino acids. From germline, CDR1 is SQVTM and CDR2 ANQGSEA. The CDR3 DNA reads as TGCAGCGTTGAAGATGCGTACACTGAAGCTTTCTTT. Protein: CSVEDAYTEAFF.